The rows below give T cell receptor beta chains drawn from one sample of a study of shared clonotypes between healthy human individuals. Profiled with immunoSEQ multiplex PCR; TCRdb holds only in-frame clones, not every one. The profile shows under 750,000 clones, 55% to 80% of them singletons. Specimen: memory CD4+ T cells sorted from blood. These receptor sequences come from a woman in her twenties or thirties in good health. Both conserved end residues are part of each CDR3. A D gene is named only where the DNA matches it firmly. Expanded clones are given a class, and other clones once, few, many or no size at all.

>TRBV19|.|.|TRBJ2-7
TGTGCCAGTAGGGTAGTCGGACAGCCTCGGTACGAGCAGTACTTC
CASRVVGQPRYEQYF
>TRBV19|TRBD1|.|TRBJ2-6
TGTGCCAGTAGTATGCCACAGGGGGCTGGGGCCAACGTCCTGACTTTC
CASSMPQGAGANVLTF
>TRBV27|TRBD1|.|TRBJ1-1
TGTGCCAGCAGTTTACGACAGGGCGACACTGAAGCTTTCTTT
CASSLRQGDTEAFF
>TRBV27|.|.|TRBJ1-2
TGTGCCAGCAGTCCAGGACCGAGCTATGGCTACACCTTC
CASSPGPSYGYTF
>TRBV15|TRBD1|.|TRBJ1-2
TGTGCCACCAGCAGAAGAGACAGGGCTGGCTACACCTTC
CATSRRDRAGYTF
>TRBV2|.|.|TRBJ2-1
TGTGCCAGCACCCTAACTAGAGGGGGGGGCAATGAGCAGTTCTTC
CASTLTRGGGNEQFF
>TRBV10-3|.|.|TRBJ1-4
TGTGCCATCAGTGAGTCGAGTAATTCAAACCGGTTACTGTTTTTT
CAISESSNSNRLLFF
>TRBV10-1|.|.|TRBJ1-3
TGCGCCAGCAGTTCGACAGCCTCTGGAAACACCATATATTTT
CASSSTASGNTIYF
>TRBV6-5|TRBD1|.|TRBJ1-5
TGTGCCAGCAGTAGGGACAGAGGAAGCAATCAGCCCCAGCATTTT
CASSRDRGSNQPQHF
>TRBV5-1|TRBD2|.|TRBJ2-1
TGCGCCAGCAGCTTGGTTAGCGGGATTAATGAGCAGTTCTTC
CASSLVSGINEQFF
>TRBV6-1|TRBD1|few|TRBJ1-5
TGTGCCAGCAAAGGGGGCCGTTATAGCAATCAGCCCCAGCATTTT
CASKGGRYSNQPQHF
>TRBV2|.|.|TRBJ1-2
TGTGCCAGCAGCCCCGACCACCTGGGAAACTATGGCTACACCTTC
CASSPDHLGNYGYTF
>TRBV28|.|.|TRBJ1-5
TGTGCCAGCAGTGCCCGACGGCTTAGCAATCAGCCCCAGCATTTT
CASSARRLSNQPQHF
>TRBV9|.|.|TRBJ2-1
TGTGCCAGCAGCCCACAGGACAATGAGCAGTTCTTC
CASSPQDNEQFF
>TRBV10-2|.|.|TRBJ2-1
TGCGCCAGCAGTGAGTCGACTCTTGACAATGAGCAGTTCTTC
CASSESTLDNEQFF
>TRBV7-2|.|.|TRBJ1-1
TGTGCCAGCAGCGCGACGGGGAACACTGAAGCTTTCTTT
CASSATGNTEAFF
>TRBV7-3|.|.|TRBJ2-1
TGCGCCAGCAGCAGGTCTGGGGATTACAATGAGCAGTTCTTC
CASSRSGDYNEQFF
>TRBV19|.|.|TRBJ2-5
TGTGCCAGTAGTATGGGACGGCCCCCCAGGGAGACCCAGTACTTC
CASSMGRPPRETQYF
>TRBV5-4|TRBD1|.|TRBJ1-1
TGTGCCAGCAGGGCCAGGACCGACAGGGGTAGGACTGAAGCTTTCTTT
CASRARTDRGRTEAFF
>TRBV6-1|TRBD1|.|TRBJ1-5
TGTGCCACAGCCCGAGACAGGGGCAATCAGCCCCAGCATTTT
CATARDRGNQPQHF
>TRBV5-1|.|.|TRBJ1-5
TGCGCCAGCAGCGCGACAGGTCTCGAACAGCCCCAGCATTTT
CASSATGLEQPQHF
>TRBV25-1|TRBD1|.|TRBJ2-3
TGTGCCAGCAGTAGGGGGACAGGGGGCATTTCGGATACGCAGTATTTT
CASSRGTGGISDTQYF
>TRBV6-1|.|.|TRBJ1-5
TGTGCCAGCAGTGACTTTGGTAGCAATCAGCCCCAGCATTTT
CASSDFGSNQPQHF
>TRBV5-4|.|.|TRBJ2-3
TGTGCCAGCAGCGCCCCCCAAGGGGCAGGGAGAGATACGCAGTATTTT
CASSAPQGAGRDTQYF
>TRBV4-1|.|.|TRBJ2-5
TGCGCCAGCAGCCCACGACATGGGAGCGGAGGGCAAGAGACCCAGTACTTC
CASSPRHGSGGQETQYF
>TRBV19|.|.|TRBJ2-1
TGTGCCAGTAGTATTAGCACTGAGCAGTTCTTC
CASSISTEQFF
>TRBV19|.|once|TRBJ1-5
TGTGCCAGTAGCATCTCAGGTAATCAGCCCCAGCATTTT
CASSISGNQPQHF
>TRBV5-1|.|.|TRBJ1-1
TGCGCCAGCAGCTTCGGGGGACTGAACACTGAAGCTTTCTTT
CASSFGGLNTEAFF
>TRBV30|.|.|TRBJ2-1
TGTGCCTGGGAAAGACTATCGAACTACAATGAGCAGTTCTTC
CAWERLSNYNEQFF
>TRBV5-1|TRBD1|.|TRBJ1-5
TGCGCCAGCAGTTCCGGGACAGCCGATCAGCCCCAGCATTTT
CASSSGTADQPQHF
>TRBV2|.|.|TRBJ2-3
TGTGCCAGCAGTGAAAAGCGGAGCACAGATACGCAGTATTTT
CASSEKRSTDTQYF
>TRBV15|TRBD2|.|TRBJ2-7
TGTGCCACCAGCAGAGATCTAAGCGGGAGTTCGTACGAGCAGTACTTC
CATSRDLSGSSYEQYF
>TRBV6-4|TRBD2|.|TRBJ2-1
TGTGCCAGCAGTGTATTCCTAGCGGAATACAATGAGCAGTTCTTC
CASSVFLAEYNEQFF
>TRBV4-1|.|.|TRBJ2-7
TGCGCCAGCAGCCAAGTTACGGGAGAGTACGAGCAGTACTTC
CASSQVTGEYEQYF
>TRBV4-1|TRBD2|.|TRBJ2-5
TGCGCCAGCAGCCTGCGGGAGGGCGGGACCCAGTACTTC
CASSLREGGTQYF
>TRBV30|TRBD1|.|TRBJ2-7
TGTGCCTGGAGTGTAGGGACAGACTACCACGAGCAGTACTTC
CAWSVGTDYHEQYF
>TRBV21-1|.|few|TRBJ1-1
TGTGCCAGCGGATCAAGGCGGGGGGCTTTCTTT
CASGSRRGAFF
>TRBV9|.|.|TRBJ1-3
TGTGCCAGCAGCGGAGCTGCGGGAAACACCATATATTTT
CASSGAAGNTIYF
>TRBV7-9|TRBD2|.|TRBJ2-1
TGTGCCAGCAGCGTCGCAGCAGCGGGATACAATGAGCAGTTCTTC
CASSVAAAGYNEQFF
>TRBV18|TRBD1|.|TRBJ1-1
TGTGCCAGCTCACCGGGACAGGGTAGAGACACTGAAGCTTTCTTT
CASSPGQGRDTEAFF
>TRBV19|.|.|TRBJ1-2
TGTGCCAGTAGTATAGCCCCAGGGGCCGCCTATGGCTACACCTTC
CASSIAPGAAYGYTF
>TRBV27|TRBD2|.|TRBJ2-7
TGTGCCAGCATTACGGGACTAGCGGGATCACAAGGCTACGAGCAGTACTTC
CASITGLAGSQGYEQYF
>TRBV7-8|TRBD1|.|TRBJ1-2
TGTGCCAGCAGCCCCCGGGACAGGGGGGACTATGGCTACACCTTC
CASSPRDRGDYGYTF
>TRBV6-5|TRBD1|.|TRBJ1-2
TGTGCCAGCAGTTACGACAGGGAGGATGGCTACACCTTC
CASSYDREDGYTF
>TRBV18|.|.|TRBJ2-7
TGTGCCAGCTCACCAGGGGTCGACGACGAGCAGTACTTC
CASSPGVDDEQYF
>TRBV6-6|.|.|TRBJ1-5
TGTGCCAGCGGGTCAAATCAGCCCCAGCATTTT
CASGSNQPQHF
>TRBV28|TRBD1|.|TRBJ1-1
TGTGCCAGCACTAGACAGGGGGCCGGTAACACTGAAGCTTTCTTT
CASTRQGAGNTEAFF